Listed below are T cell receptor beta chains from one sample, sequenced in a study of OX40 agonist ivuxolimab in advanced cancers. Assay: immunoSEQ multiplex PCR; the TCRdb copy retains only in-frame clones and omits some. The sample holds 75,000 to 90,000 clones; 80% to 90% are singletons and the top ten take under 2%. Material: CD4+ or CD8+ T cells sorted from blood, obtained in a trial of the OX40 agonist ivuxolimab. These receptors were collected from an adult with an advanced solid tumor such as melanoma, head and neck, liver or kidney cancer. Each CDR3 is given with its conserved first and last residue. Fields, in order: clone size, D gene, V gene, J gene, CDR3 protein, CDR3 DNA. A D gene is named only where the DNA matches it firmly. Rows give clone size only sometimes, using once, few, many, or a class for an expanded clone.

>.|.|TRBV29-1|TRBJ1-2
CSVERGQNYGYTF
TGCAGCGTTGAACGCGGGCAGAACTATGGCTACACCTTC
>.|.|TRBV29-1|TRBJ2-2
CSVAVGGAGELFF
TGCAGCGTTGCGGTAGGGGGTGCCGGGGAGCTGTTTTTT
>.|.|TRBV30|TRBJ2-2
CAWSPQKGFTGELFF
TGTGCCTGGAGTCCTCAAAAGGGGTTCACCGGGGAGCTGTTTTTT
>.|TRBD1|TRBV30|TRBJ2-7
CAWSVNRGPYEQYF
TGTGCCTGGAGTGTAAACAGGGGGCCCTACGAGCAGTACTTC
>.|.|TRBV25-1|TRBJ2-3
CASSEAGTDTQYF
TGTGCCAGCAGTGAAGCCGGCACAGATACGCAGTATTTT
>.|TRBD2|TRBV7-2|TRBJ2-1
CASSVAGGHYNEQFF
TGTGCCAGCAGCGTAGCGGGAGGGCACTACAATGAGCAGTTCTTC
>.|.|TRBV7-2|TRBJ1-3
CASSLAGGNSGNTIYF
TGTGCCAGCAGCTTAGCGGGGGGGAATTCTGGAAACACCATATATTTT
>.|.|TRBV5-5|TRBJ1-3
CASSFGIFSGNTIYF
TGTGCCAGCAGCTTTGGTATATTCTCTGGAAACACCATATATTTT
>few|.|TRBV12-5|TRBJ2-1
CASARVGSTYNEQFF
TGTGCTAGTGCCCGGGTGGGCTCTACCTACAATGAGCAGTTCTTC
>.|TRBD2|TRBV7-2|TRBJ2-5
CASSLSGLAGGYLETQYF
TGTGCCAGCAGCTTGTCGGGACTAGCGGGAGGATACCTCGAGACCCAGTACTTC
>.|.|TRBV7-2|TRBJ2-2
CASSLNGDTGELFF
TGTGCCAGCAGCTTAAATGGCGACACCGGGGAGCTGTTTTTT
>.|.|TRBV13|TRBJ2-1
CASSLRRSSYNEQFF
TGTGCCAGCAGCTTACGTAGGTCTTCCTACAATGAGCAGTTCTTC
>.|.|TRBV9|TRBJ2-7
CASSVGGLGEQYF
TGTGCCAGCAGCGTAGGTGGTCTGGGGGAGCAGTACTTC
>.|.|TRBV5-1|TRBJ1-1
CASSAWAGGTEAFF
TGCGCCAGCAGCGCCTGGGCCGGGGGCACTGAAGCTTTCTTT
>.|TRBD1|TRBV2|TRBJ2-5
CASTGERETQYF
TGTGCCAGTACAGGGGAACGAGAGACCCAGTACTTC
>.|TRBD2|TRBV5-4|TRBJ2-5
CASSEGWLAVEETQYF
TGTGCCAGCAGCGAGGGTTGGCTAGCGGTCGAAGAGACCCAGTACTTC
>.|.|TRBV30|TRBJ2-2
CAWRKVAANTGELFF
TGTGCCTGGAGGAAGGTAGCGGCGAACACCGGGGAGCTGTTTTTT
>few|TRBD1|TRBV2|TRBJ2-6
CASRPGQEISGANVLTF
TGTGCCAGCAGGCCGGGACAGGAAATCTCTGGGGCCAACGTCCTGACTTTC
>.|.|TRBV6-5|TRBJ2-7
CASRPTGSSEQYF
TGTGCCAGCAGGCCAACAGGGTCCAGCGAGCAGTACTTC
>.|TRBD2|TRBV7-2|TRBJ2-1
CASSLSGRENEQFF
TGTGCCAGCAGCTTAAGCGGGAGGGAAAATGAGCAGTTCTTC
>.|.|TRBV15|TRBJ2-5
CATSRDQGRGETQYF
TGTGCCACCAGCAGAGATCAGGGGAGGGGGGAGACCCAGTACTTC
>.|.|TRBV19|TRBJ2-3
CASKEGGGADTQYF
TGTGCCAGTAAAGAGGGAGGAGGAGCAGATACGCAGTATTTT
>.|TRBD1|TRBV6-1|TRBJ2-1
CASSPDRDTYNEQFF
TGTGCCAGCAGTCCCGACAGGGACACCTACAATGAGCAGTTCTTC
>.|TRBD1|TRBV4-3|TRBJ2-1
CASSQATGVWNEQFF
TGCGCCAGCAGCCAAGCAACAGGGGTTTGGAATGAGCAGTTCTTC
>.|.|TRBV10-3|TRBJ1-1
CAIQTALNTEAFF
TGTGCCATCCAGACAGCTCTGAACACTGAAGCTTTCTTT
>.|TRBD1|TRBV6-5|TRBJ1-1
CASSSKRQGSFAEAFF
TGTGCCAGCAGTTCCAAACGACAGGGGAGTTTCGCTGAAGCTTTCTTT
>.|.|TRBV14|TRBJ1-3
CASSQLTQGIGNTIYF
TGTGCCAGCAGCCAATTAACCCAGGGGATTGGAAACACCATATATTTT
>.|.|TRBV10-2|TRBJ1-1
CASSEEYTEAFF
TGCGCCAGCAGTGAGGAGTACACTGAAGCTTTCTTT
>.|TRBD2|TRBV5-1|TRBJ2-2
CASSLGLAGVLAGELFF
TGCGCCAGCAGCTTGGGACTAGCGGGAGTGCTTGCCGGGGAGCTGTTTTTT
>medium-sized|TRBD2|TRBV4-1|TRBJ2-4
CASSQDLTSGRVENIQYF
TGCGCCAGCAGCCAAGATTTGACTAGCGGGAGGGTCGAAAACATTCAGTACTTC
>.|TRBD1|TRBV27|TRBJ1-2
CARGQGANGYTF
TGTGCCAGGGGACAGGGGGCAAATGGCTACACCTTC
>.|TRBD2|TRBV28|TRBJ2-5
CASTATSGTQETQYF
TGTGCCAGCACCGCGACTAGCGGGACACAAGAGACCCAGTACTTC
>.|.|TRBV30|TRBJ2-7
CAWSRTPRAYEQYF
TGTGCCTGGAGTCGAACACCGAGGGCCTACGAGCAGTACTTC
>.|.|TRBV7-8|TRBJ1-5
CASSHGTASNQPQHF
TGTGCCAGCAGCCACGGGACGGCTAGCAATCAGCCCCAGCATTTT
>.|.|TRBV19|TRBJ2-3
CASSMRELGTDTQYF
TGTGCCAGTAGTATGAGGGAGCTAGGGACAGATACGCAGTATTTT
>few|.|TRBV27|TRBJ1-2
CASSLAGAKNYGYTF
TGTGCCAGCAGTTTAGCAGGGGCGAAAAACTATGGCTACACCTTC
>.|TRBD1|TRBV30|TRBJ1-6
CAWEDRASSPLHF
TGTGCCTGGGAAGACAGGGCGAGCTCACCCCTCCACTTT
>.|.|TRBV25-1|TRBJ2-3
CASGYGSTSLDTQYF
TGTGCCAGCGGCTACGGCTCTACGTCTCTAGATACGCAGTATTTT
>.|.|TRBV7-8|TRBJ1-2
CASSPGWGRYGYTF
TGTGCCAGCAGCCCAGGCTGGGGAAGGTATGGCTACACCTTC
>.|.|TRBV7-3|TRBJ2-5
CASSLTTQETQYF
TGTGCCAGCAGCTTGACTACCCAAGAGACCCAGTACTTC
>.|TRBD2|TRBV6-5|TRBJ2-1
CASSYSSGSVGEQFF
TGTGCCAGCAGTTACTCTAGCGGGAGTGTCGGTGAGCAGTTCTTC